The 5 T cell receptor beta chains reported below all come from one sample, sequenced in a study of monozygotic twins with inflammatory bowel disease. TCRdb re-called the 5' RACE reads; every CDR3 protein appears as one record, without DNA. Listed are approximately 420,000 distinct CDR3 sequences; less than 2.5% falls within the top ten. Material: blood. Source of these receptors: a human donor with ulcerative colitis or Crohn's disease, or a healthy co-twin of an affected twin (not recorded which).

This chain links TRBV20-1 with TRBJ1-5; the D call from TCRdb, TRBD1, cannot be confirmed without DNA. This CDR3 has 13 amino acids. Germline CDR1 DFQATT, CDR2 SNEGSKA (reference sequence). This CDR3 reads CSASRPQDQPQHF.

The chain combines TRBV6-2 or TRBV6-3 with TRBJ2-5; TCRdb selects TRBD2, and the lack of DNA leaves this call unchecked. Germline CDR1 reads MNHEY; CDR2 reads SVGEGT. The CDR3 is 15 amino acids. The chain's CDR3 is CASSYPLAGQETQYF.

V is TRBV5-1 and J is TRBJ2-1; the TCRdb call, TRBD2, lacks DNA for checking. CDR1 SGHRS and CDR2 YFSETQ come from the germline V gene. This CDR3 is 15 amino acids long. The CDR3 sequence is CASSLGSQTYNEQFF.

This rearrangement joins TRBV5-1 to TRBJ1-1; without DNA, the TCRdb call of TRBD1 cannot be checked. Germline-derived CDR1 and CDR2 are SGHRS and YFSETQ. The length of the CDR3 is 13 residues. The CDR3 reads CASSPAGFTEAFF.

This chain joins TRBV7-6 and TRBJ1-3; TCRdb's D call, TRBD1, is unchecked because there is no DNA. This CDR3 region has 16 residues. CDR1 is SGHVS, CDR2 FNYEAQ, per germline. CDR3: CASMPLGQNSGNTIYF.